This passage covers 17 T cell receptor beta chains from one sample sequenced in a study of blood T cell repertoires in COVID-19. Produced via immunoSEQ multiplex PCR; TCRdb's table is partial and in-frame only. The sample has roughly 400,000 clones, more than 70% seen once. Material: peripheral blood. The receptor set was obtained from a woman aged 55 to 70 with COVID-19, enrolled during active disease.

CDR3 loop: CAIRGTGMENSPLHF. The DNA of the CDR3 is TGTGCCATCAGGGGGACAGGGATGGAGAATTCACCCCTCCACTTT. V and J are TRBV10-3 and TRBJ1-6; TRBD1 matches 9 bases. CDR1 and CDR2 from the germline V gene are ENHRY and SYGVKD. Trimming removed 6 bases from V and 7 bases from J; junction bases left unmatched: 7. The CDR3 sequence is 15 residues long.

The chain employs TRBV14 and TRBJ2-1; a possible D gene is TRBD1 (6 bases). V was cut by 5 bases and J by 3 bases, with 17 bases left in between. Germline assignment: CDR1 SGHDN and CDR2 FVKESK. CDR3 length: 16 residues. The CDR3 DNA follows: TGTGCCAGCAGCGCACACAGGGATTTGGTCTACAATGAGCAGTTCTTC. Its translation: CASSAHRDLVYNEQFF.

The rearrangement uses TRBV9 and TRBJ2-1; D might be TRBD2 (7 bases). Trimming took 0 bases from V and 6 from J, leaving 16 bases between them. This CDR3 contains 16 residues. The germline gives CDR1 SGDLS, CDR2 YYNGEE. The CDR3: CASSVGRTGGRNEQFF. CDR3 bases: TGTGCCAGCAGCGTAGGCAGGACGGGGGGCCGCAATGAGCAGTTCTTC.

This chain connects TRBV6-4 to TRBJ1-2, with D perhaps TRBD1 (6 bases). The length of the CDR3 is 14 residues. Germline CDR1 reads MRHNA; CDR2 reads SNTAGT. The V gene lost 6 bases and the J gene lost 10 bases, with 21 bases spanning the gap. The CDR3 region has the DNA TGTGCCAGCAGCCAGACCGGGACAAATCATGACTACACCTTC. It encodes CASSQTGTNHDYTF.

The V and J genes are TRBV27 and TRBJ2-6, with a possible D match to TRBD2 (6 bases). The CDR3 runs 17 residues. Germline CDR1 is MNHEY and CDR2 is SMNVEV (reference sequence). V was shortened by 8 bases and J by 0 bases, with 17 bases between the two germline ends. CDR3 sequence (DNA): TGTGCCAGCTCCCCCCGGAGGGGAAACTCTGGGGCCAACGTCCTGACTTTC. Its protein product is CASSPRRGNSGANVLTF.

The chain uses TRBV6-5 and TRBJ1-5; 7 bases agree with TRBD1. J gave up 4 bases and V 6 bases, and 3 bases lay outside the gene matches. The germline CDR1 and CDR2 sequences are MNHEY and SVGAGI. The CDR3 extends over 13 amino acids. The chain's CDR3 is CASSRQGNQPQHF. The DNA of the CDR3 is TGTGCCAGCAGCAGACAGGGAAATCAGCCCCAGCATTTT.

The chain uses TRBV18 and TRBJ2-7; D possibly corresponds to TRBD1 (6 bases). Germline CDR1 is KGHSH and CDR2 is LQKENI. The CDR3 length is 15 residues. Trimming shortened V by 3 bases and J by 9 bases, and 21 bases separated the two germline ends. The CDR3 spells CASSPEQGTLRGQYF. The DNA for the CDR3 is TGTGCCAGCTCACCGGAACAGGGAACCTTACGAGGGCAGTACTTC.

The CDR3 loop is CASSLVGTGSYGYTF. The CDR3 nucleotides read TGTGCCAGCAGCTTGGTAGGGACAGGGTCCTATGGCTACACCTTC. The chain has TRBV7-2 and TRBJ1-2; 9 bases line up with TRBD1. The V gene end was trimmed by 3 bases and the J gene end by 4 bases; junction bases not matched to a gene: 6. CDR1 SGHTA and CDR2 FQGNSA come from the germline V gene. The CDR3 contains 15 residues.

V is TRBV12-5 and J is TRBJ1-1, with TRBD1 as a possible D gene (5 bases). V lost 6 bases and J 2 bases, leaving 37 bases between the germline ends. The CDR3 is 22 amino acids. Germline CDR1 reads LGHNT; CDR2 reads FRNRAP. CDR3 sequence reads: CASGKPPTGVVPGPETNTEAFF. The DNA of the CDR3 is TGTGCTAGTGGCAAGCCCCCGACGGGGGTGGTCCCTGGTCCCGAAACAAACACTGAAGCTTTCTTT.

The rearrangement links TRBV3-1 (or the pseudogene TRBV3-2) to TRBJ2-7; no definite D call. CDR3 length: 12 residues. The V end lost 2 bases, the J end lost 3 bases, and 5 bases lay between the germline ends. Germline V gene sequence: CDR1 LGHDT, CDR2 YNNKEL (reference sequence). The CDR3 protein is CASSQRYYEQYF. Here the CDR3 DNA reads TGTGCCAGCAGCCAACGCTACTACGAGCAGTACTTC.

The chain combines TRBV7-2 with TRBJ2-3, with 7 nucleotides matching TRBD1. Germline V gives CDR1 SGHTA, CDR2 FQGNSA. V gave up 2 bases and J gave up 2 bases; unmatched junction bases: 10. The CDR3 totals 17 residues. The CDR3 region is CASSLYLNRGFTDTQYF. The CDR3 DNA reads as TGTGCCAGCAGCTTATACTTAAACAGGGGCTTCACAGATACGCAGTATTTT. Based on the CDR3 plus reference TRBV7-2 and TRBJ2-3, the full variable domain is GAGVSQSPSNKVTEKGKDVELRCDPISGHTALYWYRQSLGQGLEFLIYFQGNSAPDKSGLPSDRFSAERTGGSVSTLTIQRTQQEDSAVYLCASSLYLNRGFTDTQYFGPGTRLTVL.

The rearrangement joins TRBV7-6 to TRBJ2-5; 8 bases line up with TRBD1. Germline CDR1 is SGHVS and CDR2 is FNYEAQ. The CDR3 has 14 amino acids. V gave up 2 bases and J gave up 5 bases; unmatched junction bases: 4. CDR3 sequence reads: CASSLLRTGETQYF. The CDR3 DNA is TGTGCCAGCAGCTTATTGAGGACAGGGGAGACCCAGTACTTC.

This clone was seen once. V gene TRBV7-3 combines with J gene TRBJ2-1; a possible D gene is TRBD1 (7 bases). Germline V CDR1 and CDR2: SGHTA, FQGTGA. Trimming removed 8 bases from V and 3 bases from J, with 17 bases in between. The CDR3 is 15 amino acids. The CDR3 is CASSQRGDSYNEQFF. The CDR3 coding sequence is TGTGCCAGCTCCCAAAGGGGGGACAGCTACAATGAGCAGTTCTTC.

This CDR3 is CASSSQASLRTEAFF. The CDR3 bases are TGTGCCAGCAGCTCCCAGGCCTCATTGAGAACTGAAGCTTTCTTT. The chain carries TRBV7-9 and TRBJ1-1; D gene ambiguous. Trimming took off 4 bases at V and 5 bases at J, with 17 bases between the two ends. This CDR3 contains 15 residues. CDR1 and CDR2 (germline): SEHNR, FQNEAQ (reference sequence).

The chain is built from TRBV28 and TRBJ1-2, with TRBD1 matching over 7 bases. Looked up from germline, CDR1 is MDHEN and CDR2 is SYDVKM. V lost 5 bases and J lost 2; bases outside the gene matches: 5. The CDR3 has 14 residues. CDR3 coding DNA: TGTGCCAGCAGTGTACCGACAGGGAACTATGGCTACACCTTC. Its protein is CASSVPTGNYGYTF.

This CDR3 reads CASSLGQYSYNSPLHF. CDR3 nucleotides: TGCGCCAGCAGCTTGGGCCAGTACTCCTATAATTCACCCCTCCACTTT. The rearrangement joins TRBV5-1 to TRBJ1-6; D is uncertain. Trimming shortened V by 0 bases and J by 0 bases, and 7 bases separated the two germline ends. The CDR3 loop spans 16 amino acids. From germline, CDR1 is SGHRS and CDR2 YFSETQ.

The J gene is TRBJ2-1, the V gene TRBV7-3; D not certain. The germline V gene has CDR1 SGHTA and CDR2 FQGTGA. V dropped 9 bases and J dropped 0 bases, with 9 bases sitting between them. The CDR3 runs 13 residues. The CDR3 nucleotides read TGTGCCAGTGCGCTTAGCTCCTACAATGAGCAGTTCTTC. The encoded protein is CASALSSYNEQFF.